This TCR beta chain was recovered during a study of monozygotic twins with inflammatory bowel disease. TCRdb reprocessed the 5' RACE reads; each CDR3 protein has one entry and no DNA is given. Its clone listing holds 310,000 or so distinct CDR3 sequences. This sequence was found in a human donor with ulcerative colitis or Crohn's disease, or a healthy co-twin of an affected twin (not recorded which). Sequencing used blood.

The CDR3 reads CAWSFGLRDTGELFF. The chain joins TRBV30 to TRBJ2-2; checking the TCRdb D call of TRBD2 is not possible without DNA. Per germline, CDR1 GTSNPN and CDR2 SVGIG (reference sequence). CDR3 size: 15 residues.